This TCR beta chain was sequenced in a study of T cell changes during pregnancy in multiple sclerosis. V lost 1 base to trimming and J lost 5 bases; unmatched junction nucleotides: 7. CDR1 and CDR2 (germline): LGHNA, YSLEER. The CDR3 covers 16 residues. Produced via immunoSEQ multiplex PCR; TCRdb's table is partial and in-frame only. This table has roughly 93,000 clones, more than 85% appearing once. The material sequenced was peripheral blood, taken in the first trimester of pregnancy. The source is a female donor in good health, enrolled as a control in a pregnancy study. V is TRBV4-3 and J is TRBJ2-5; TRBD1 aligns across 10 bases. CDR3 in DNA: TGCGCCAGCAGCCAAGGAAGACAGGGGGCTGGGGAGACCCAGTACTTC. Residues: CASSQGRQGAGETQYF.